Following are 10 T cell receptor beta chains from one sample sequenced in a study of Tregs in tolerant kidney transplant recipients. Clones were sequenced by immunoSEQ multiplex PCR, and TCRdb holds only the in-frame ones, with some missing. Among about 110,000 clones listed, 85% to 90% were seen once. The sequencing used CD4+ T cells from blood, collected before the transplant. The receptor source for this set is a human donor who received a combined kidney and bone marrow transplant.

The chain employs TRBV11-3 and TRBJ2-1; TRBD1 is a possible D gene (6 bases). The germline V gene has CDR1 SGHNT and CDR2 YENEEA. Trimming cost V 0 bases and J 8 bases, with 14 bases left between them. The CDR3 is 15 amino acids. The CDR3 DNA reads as TGTGCCAGCAGCTTAGAGGGCGCCTACAGGGATGAGCAGTTCTTC. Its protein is CASSLEGAYRDEQFF.

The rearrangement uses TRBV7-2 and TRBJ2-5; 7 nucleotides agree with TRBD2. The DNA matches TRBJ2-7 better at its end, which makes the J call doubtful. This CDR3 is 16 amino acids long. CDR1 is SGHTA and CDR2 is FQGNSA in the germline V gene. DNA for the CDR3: TGTGCCAGCAGCTTAGACGGAAGCGGGGTGGGGCACGAGCAGTACTTC. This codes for CASSLDGSGVGHEQYF.

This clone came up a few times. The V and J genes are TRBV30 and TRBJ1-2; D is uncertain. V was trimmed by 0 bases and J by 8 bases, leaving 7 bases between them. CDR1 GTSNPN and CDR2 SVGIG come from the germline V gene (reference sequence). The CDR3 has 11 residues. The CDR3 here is CAWSVGRGYTF. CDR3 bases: TGTGCCTGGAGTGTTGGGAGGGGCTACACCTTC.

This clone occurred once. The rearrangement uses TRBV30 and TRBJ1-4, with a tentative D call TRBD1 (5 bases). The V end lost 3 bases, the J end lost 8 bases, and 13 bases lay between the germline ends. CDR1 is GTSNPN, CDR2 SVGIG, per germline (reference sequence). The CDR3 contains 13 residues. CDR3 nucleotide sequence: TGTGCCTGGAGCGGACGGCGGGGGGAAAAACTGTTTTTT. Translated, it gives CAWSGRRGEKLFF.

Here the CDR3 DNA reads TGCGCCAGCTGGGGAGGACTAGCGGGAGTAGGCGAGCAGTACTTC. Translation: CASWGGLAGVGEQYF. The V and J genes are TRBV5-1 and TRBJ2-7; TRBD2 matches 13 bases. The trim removed 7 bases at V and 6 bases at J, leaving 10 bases unmatched. Germline V gene sequence: CDR1 SGHRS, CDR2 YFSETQ. This CDR3 is built from 15 residues. Drawing the rest from reference TRBV5-1 and TRBJ2-7, the complete variable domain is KAGVTQTPRYLIKTRGQQVTLSCSPISGHRSVSWYQQTPGQGLQFLFEYFSETQRNKGNFPGRFSGRQFSNSRSEMNVSTLELGDSALYLCASWGGLAGVGEQYFGPGTRLTVT.

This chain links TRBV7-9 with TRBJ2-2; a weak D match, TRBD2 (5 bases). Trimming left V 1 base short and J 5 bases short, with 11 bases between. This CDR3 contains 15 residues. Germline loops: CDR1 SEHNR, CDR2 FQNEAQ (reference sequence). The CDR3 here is CASSLVGPGTGELFF. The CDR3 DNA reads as TGTGCCAGCAGCTTAGTAGGGCCGGGGACCGGGGAGCTGTTTTTT.

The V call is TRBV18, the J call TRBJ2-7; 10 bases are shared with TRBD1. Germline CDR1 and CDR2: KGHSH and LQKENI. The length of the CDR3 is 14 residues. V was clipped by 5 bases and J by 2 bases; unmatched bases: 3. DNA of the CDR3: TGTGCCAGCTCAGGGACAGGGGACGCCTACGAGCAGTACTTC. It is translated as CASSGTGDAYEQYF.

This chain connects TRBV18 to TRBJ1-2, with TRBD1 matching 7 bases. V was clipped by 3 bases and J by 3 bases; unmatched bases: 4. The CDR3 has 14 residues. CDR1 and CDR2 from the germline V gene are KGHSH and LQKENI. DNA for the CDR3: TGTGCCAGCTCACCTACAGGACAGGACTATGGCTACACCTTC. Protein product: CASSPTGQDYGYTF.

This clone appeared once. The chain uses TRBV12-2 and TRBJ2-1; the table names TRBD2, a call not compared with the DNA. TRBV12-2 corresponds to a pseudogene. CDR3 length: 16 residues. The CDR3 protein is CASRLVSGAHYNEQFF. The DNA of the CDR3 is TGTGCAAGTCGCTTAGTTAGCGGGGCCCACTACAATGAGCAGTTCTTC.

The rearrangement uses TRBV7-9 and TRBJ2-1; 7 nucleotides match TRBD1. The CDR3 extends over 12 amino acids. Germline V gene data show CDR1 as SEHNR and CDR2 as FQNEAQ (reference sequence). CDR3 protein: CTGTDSYNEQFF. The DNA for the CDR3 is TGTACCGGGACAGATTCCTACAATGAGCAGTTCTTC.